The next 15 T cell receptor beta chains were all read from a single sample in a study of molecular identifiers for immune sequencing clone quantification. Each CDR3 protein gets one entry after TCRdb re-called the PCR reads with MiXCR. In the table there are over 550,000 distinct CDR3 sequences, around 25% of which are singletons. Input material: naive CD8+ T cells from blood, with Jurkat cell RNA spiked in. Subset here: FACS-sorted CD8+CD4-CCR7+CD45RA+ naive T cells. Receptors were obtained from a human donor in good health. Some libraries in this study had Jurkat cell RNA spiked in.

This clonotype was recorded once. A much larger clone sits a single nucleotide away, making a read error possible. V usage is TRBV5-1 and J usage is TRBJ2-7; D tentatively fits TRBD1 or TRBD2 (5 bases each). CDR3 length: 18 amino acids. V lost 1 base, J lost 3 bases, and 23 bases lay in between. CDR1 and CDR2 from the germline V gene are SGHRS and YFSETQ. The CDR3 is CASSLYLQGETFGYEQYF. In nucleotides, the CDR3 is TGCGCCAGCAGCTTGTATCTCCAGGGAGAGACCTTCGGCTACGAGCAGTACTTC.

Ten or more counts support this clonotype. This rearrangement joins TRBV6-2 or TRBV6-3 to TRBJ2-4; possible D gene TRBD1, 8 bases. The CDR3 is 16 amino acids. Germline CDR1 reads MNHEY; CDR2 reads SVGEGT. Trimming took off 0 bases at V and 3 bases at J, with 12 bases between the two ends. CDR3 coding DNA: TGTGCCAGCAGTTACTCGACAGGGGAGGGCAAAAACATTCAGTACTTC. Translation gives CASSYSTGEGKNIQYF.

A few counts support this clonotype. The J gene is TRBJ2-5, the V gene TRBV2; 10 bases line up with TRBD2. V dropped 6 bases and J dropped 5; count of bases not matched to a gene: 9. This CDR3 is 15 amino acids long. Germline V gene sequence: CDR1 SNHLY, CDR2 FYNNEI. The DNA of the CDR3 is TGTGCCAGCAGCCCAGCGGGAGGGTTTTTGGAGACCCAGTACTTC. It encodes CASSPAGGFLETQYF.

CDR3 residues: CASSITSGITSYEQYF. CDR3 DNA: TGTGCCAGTAGTATTACTAGCGGGATTACTTCCTACGAGCAGTACTTC. V and J are TRBV19 and TRBJ2-7; 10 bases line up with TRBD2. Germline V gene sequence: CDR1 LNHDA, CDR2 SQIVND (reference sequence). The CDR3 is made up of 16 amino acids. Trimming cost V 3 bases and J 1 base; bases outside gene matches: 6.

This rearrangement joins TRBV24-1 to TRBJ1-3, with TRBD1 as a possible D gene (5 bases). CDR3 size: 15 residues. CDR1 and CDR2 (germline): KGHDR, SFDVKD. Trimming took off 0 bases at V and 2 bases at J, with 7 bases between the two ends. This chain's CDR3 is CATSDLRGAGNTIYF. CDR3 sequence (DNA): TGTGCCACCAGTGATTTGCGGGGGGCTGGAAACACCATATATTTT.

The chain carries TRBV6-6 and TRBJ2-1, with D perhaps TRBD1 (6 bases). This CDR3 region has 11 residues. CDR1 and CDR2 from the germline V gene are MNHNY and SVGAGI (reference sequence). The V end was cut by 10 bases, the J end by 4 bases, with 8 bases between. The CDR3 protein is CATGQYNEQFF. The CDR3 nucleotides are TGTGCCACTGGACAGTACAATGAGCAGTTCTTC.

With respect to this clonotype: The CDR3 does not end in the conserved phenylalanine or tryptophan, so this is likely a read error. The DNA is left out, because the CDR3 cannot be placed on it with certainty; the CDR3 is given as TCRdb lists it. This chain uses TRBV27 with TRBJ1-1; TRBD1, the D gene given by the table, was not confirmed from the DNA. The CDR3 is 13 amino acids long, termini counted. The germline V gene has CDR1 MNHEY and CDR2 SMNVEV (reference sequence). This chain's CDR3 is CASRQGSYTEAFS.

This clonotype was detected ten times or more. The chain has TRBV3-1 and TRBJ1-1; no clear D gene. Germline V CDR1 and CDR2: LGHDT, YNNKEL (reference sequence). This CDR3 region has 12 residues. Trimming removed 3 bases at V and 0 bases at J, with 2 bases between. CDR3 in amino acids: CASSQMNTEAFF. The CDR3 region has the DNA TGTGCCAGCAGCCAGATGAACACTGAAGCTTTCTTT.

This sequence joins TRBV7-9 and TRBJ2-7; no firm D call. The germline V and J ends were trimmed by 3 bases and 2 bases, with 8 bases remaining between them. Germline CDR1 reads SEHNR; CDR2 reads FQNEAQ (reference sequence). The CDR3 has 13 amino acids. CDR3 protein: CASSFPDTYEQYF. CDR3 DNA: TGTGCCAGCAGCTTCCCTGACACCTACGAGCAGTACTTC.

V and J are TRBV6-2 or TRBV6-3 and TRBJ2-1; D not resolved. The germline gives CDR1 MNHEY, CDR2 SVGEGT. The germline V and J ends were trimmed by 2 bases and 10 bases, with 6 bases remaining between them. This CDR3 region has 11 residues. This CDR3 is CASSYPPEQFF. The CDR3, as DNA: TGTGCCAGCAGTTACCCTCCCGAGCAGTTCTTC.

This clonotype appeared a few times. A much larger clone differs by one base, so this may be a read error. The CDR3 carries no conserved terminal phenylalanine or tryptophan, so it likely arises from a read error. The J gene is TRBJ2-3, the V gene TRBV4-1; no clear D. CDR1 and CDR2 (germline): MGHRA, YSYEKL. The ends were cut back, 4 bases at V and 2 bases at J, with 10 bases in the middle. The CDR3 has 14 residues. As DNA, the CDR3 is TGCGCCAGCAGCCCCGGGTCCGTCACAGATACGCAGTATCTT. Translated, it gives CASSPGSVTDTQYL.

This clonotype was counted a few times. V usage is TRBV19 and J usage is TRBJ2-7, with D possibly TRBD2 on 5 matching bases. The CDR3 contains 10 residues. Deletions cut 8 bases from V and 5 bases from J, with 7 bases between. CDR1 and CDR2 (germline): LNHDA, SQIVND (reference sequence). This CDR3 reads CASEGHEQYF. The CDR3 region has the DNA TGTGCCAGTGAGGGCCACGAGCAGTACTTC.

This clonotype was recorded many times. The V call is TRBV4-3, the J call TRBJ2-7, with 11 positions matching TRBD1. With V trimmed by 3 bases and J by 6 bases, 7 bases remained unmatched. CDR3 length: 15 residues. The V gene's germline CDR1 is LGHNA and CDR2 YSLEER. The chain's CDR3 is CASSQTRTGGFEQYF. Here the CDR3 DNA reads TGCGCCAGCAGCCAGACCCGGACAGGGGGCTTCGAGCAGTACTTC.

This chain uses TRBV12-3 or TRBV12-4 with TRBJ2-3; D gene unclear. The V end lost 6 bases, the J end lost 3 bases, and 13 bases lay between the germline ends. This CDR3 has 14 amino acids. The CDR3 region has the DNA TGTGCCAGCAGCCTTTGGGCTATTACAGATACGCAGTATTTT. It specifies CASSLWAITDTQYF.

This clonotype occurred a few times. The V call is TRBV5-1, the J call TRBJ2-3; 13 bases are a match to TRBD2. This CDR3 has 15 amino acids. The germline CDR1 and CDR2 sequences are SGHRS and YFSETQ. Germline trimming cut 3 bases from V and 4 bases from J; bases unmatched to any gene: 2. CDR3 in amino acids: CASSWTSGSSDTQYF. The CDR3 nucleotides read TGCGCCAGCAGCTGGACTAGCGGGAGTTCAGATACGCAGTATTTT.